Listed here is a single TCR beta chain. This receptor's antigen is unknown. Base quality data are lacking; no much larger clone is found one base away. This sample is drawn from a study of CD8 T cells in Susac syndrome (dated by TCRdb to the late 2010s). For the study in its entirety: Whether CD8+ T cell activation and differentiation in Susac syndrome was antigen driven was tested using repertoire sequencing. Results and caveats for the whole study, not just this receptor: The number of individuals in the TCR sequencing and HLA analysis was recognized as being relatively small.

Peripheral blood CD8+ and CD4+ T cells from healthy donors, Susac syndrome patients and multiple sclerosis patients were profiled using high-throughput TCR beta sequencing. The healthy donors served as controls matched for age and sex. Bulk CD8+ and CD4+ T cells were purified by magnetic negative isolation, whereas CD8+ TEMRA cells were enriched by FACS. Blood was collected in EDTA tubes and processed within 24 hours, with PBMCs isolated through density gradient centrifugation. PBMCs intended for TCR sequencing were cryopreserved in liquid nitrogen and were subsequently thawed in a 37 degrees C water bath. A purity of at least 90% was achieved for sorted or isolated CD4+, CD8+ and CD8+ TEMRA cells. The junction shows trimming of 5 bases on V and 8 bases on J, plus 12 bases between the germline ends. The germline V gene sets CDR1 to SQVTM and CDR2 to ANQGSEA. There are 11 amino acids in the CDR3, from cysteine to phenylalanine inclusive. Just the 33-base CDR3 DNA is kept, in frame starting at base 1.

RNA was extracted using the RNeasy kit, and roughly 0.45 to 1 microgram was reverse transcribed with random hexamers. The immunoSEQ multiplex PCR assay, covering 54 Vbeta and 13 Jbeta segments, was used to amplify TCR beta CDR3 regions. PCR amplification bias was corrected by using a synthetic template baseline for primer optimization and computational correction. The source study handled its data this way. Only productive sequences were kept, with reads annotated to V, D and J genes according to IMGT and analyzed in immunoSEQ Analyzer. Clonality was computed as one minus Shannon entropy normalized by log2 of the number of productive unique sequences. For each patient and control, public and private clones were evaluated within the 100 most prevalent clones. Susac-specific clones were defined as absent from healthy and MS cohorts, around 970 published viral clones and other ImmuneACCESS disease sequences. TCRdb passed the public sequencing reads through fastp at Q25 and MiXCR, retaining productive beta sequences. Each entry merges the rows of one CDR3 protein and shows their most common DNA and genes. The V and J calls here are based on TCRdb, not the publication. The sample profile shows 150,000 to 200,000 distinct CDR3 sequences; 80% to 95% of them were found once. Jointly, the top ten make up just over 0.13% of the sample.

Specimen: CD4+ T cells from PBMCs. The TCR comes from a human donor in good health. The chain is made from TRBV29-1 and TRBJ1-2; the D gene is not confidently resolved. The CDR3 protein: CSVSRPSGYTF. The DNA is TGCAGCGTTTCAAGGCCGTCCGGCTACACCTTC. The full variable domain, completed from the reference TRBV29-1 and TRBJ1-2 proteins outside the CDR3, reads SAVISQKPSRDICQRGTSLTIQCQVDSQVTMMFWYRQQPGQSLTLIATANQGSEATYESGFVIDKFPISRPNLTFSTLTVSNMSPEDSSIYLCSVSRPSGYTFGSGTRLTVV.